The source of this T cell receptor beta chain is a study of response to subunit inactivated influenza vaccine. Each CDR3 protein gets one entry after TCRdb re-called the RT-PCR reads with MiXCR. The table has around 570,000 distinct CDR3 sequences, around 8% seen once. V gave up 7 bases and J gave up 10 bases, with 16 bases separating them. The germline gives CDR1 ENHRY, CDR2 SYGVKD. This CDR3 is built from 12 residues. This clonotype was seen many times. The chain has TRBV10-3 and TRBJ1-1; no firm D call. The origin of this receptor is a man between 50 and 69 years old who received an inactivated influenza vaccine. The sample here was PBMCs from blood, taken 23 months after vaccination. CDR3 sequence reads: CAIIADQGRAFF. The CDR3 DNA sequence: TGTGCCATCATCGCGGACCAAGGGCGAGCTTTCTTT.